A selection of T cell receptor beta chains follows, all from one sample in a study of cytomegalovirus exposure and HLA in healthy donors. Profiled with immunoSEQ multiplex PCR; TCRdb holds only in-frame clones, not every one. The sample lists tens of thousands of clones, 85% to 95% occurring once. The sample comprised PBMCs. The source is a man aged 18-30 years in good health and CMV-seronegative. The CDR3 runs from the conserved cysteine through the conserved F or W. D genes are given only for firm matches. Where a row states a size, it is once, few, many or the class of an expanded clone; other rows omit it.

V	D	length	J	size	DNA	CDR3
TRBV16	TRBD1	14	TRBJ1-2	-	TGTGCCAGCAGCCCCACAGGGGGGAACTATGGCTACACCTTC	CASSPTGGNYGYTF
TRBV2	TRBD2	14	TRBJ2-7	-	TGTGCCAGCAGTGGTAGCGGGAGCGTTTACGAGCAGTACTTC	CASSGSGSVYEQYF
TRBV4-2	TRBD2	18	TRBJ2-7	-	TGTGCCAGCAGCCAAGGGTCATTTGCCAGCGGGGGGTCCTACGAGCAGTACTTC	CASSQGSFASGGSYEQYF
TRBV4-3	-	15	TRBJ1-1	-	TGCGCCAGCAGCCAGGGCGGACAGACGAACACTGAAGCTTTCTTT	CASSQGGQTNTEAFF
TRBV20-1	-	10	TRBJ1-2	-	TGCAGTGCTAGGGCGGGAGGCTACACCTTC	CSARAGGYTF
TRBV7-9	-	14	TRBJ1-2	-	TGTGCCAGCAGCTTAGATTTGAGGCCCTATGGCTACACCTTC	CASSLDLRPYGYTF
TRBV18	-	14	TRBJ2-3	-	TGTGCCAGCTCACCAAGGACTACCCCAGATACGCAGTATTTT	CASSPRTTPDTQYF
TRBV7-3	TRBD1	13	TRBJ2-7	-	TGTGCCAGCAGTGCGGACAGGAACTACGAGCAGTACTTC	CASSADRNYEQYF
TRBV11-3	-	15	TRBJ2-2	-	TGTGCCAGCAGCTTAGGGCAGGGGACGACCGGGGAGCTGTTTTTT	CASSLGQGTTGELFF
TRBV30	TRBD1	13	TRBJ1-2	once	TGTGCCTGGAGCGGACAGGGGGCAGATGGCTACACCTTC	CAWSGQGADGYTF
TRBV6-6	TRBD1	15	TRBJ1-1	-	TGTGCCAGTAAGGGGAGGACAGGGGGCTACACTGAAGCTTTCTTT	CASKGRTGGYTEAFF